Below, 9 T cell receptor beta chains from the same sample are listed, as sequenced in a study of blood T cells in healthy people across ages. Alongside a J-beta primer mix, a sample-barcoded 5' primer served in a second PCR lasting about 6 to 11 cycles. TCRdb used MiXCR to reprocess the 5' RACE reads, holding one entry per CDR3 protein. The table lists about 1.5 million distinct CDR3 sequences, around 42% of them singletons. The sequenced material came from blood. Receptors were obtained from a woman aged 18-30 years in good health.

In this sample, this clonotype turned up a few times. V usage is TRBV12-3 or TRBV12-4 and J usage is TRBJ2-5; 15 bases are a match to TRBD2. The V gene end was trimmed by 0 bases and the J gene end by 0 bases; junction bases not matched to a gene: 2. The CDR3 runs 18 residues. For the CDR3, the DNA is TGTGCCAGCAGTTTAGCCCGGACTAGCGGGGGGGACCAAGAGACCCAGTACTTC. Residues: CASSLARTSGGDQETQYF.

This chain uses TRBV7-2 with TRBJ1-1; 9 nucleotides align to TRBD1. Germline lookup yields CDR1 SGHTA and CDR2 FQGNSA. This CDR3 is 14 amino acids long. Trimming removed 8 bases from V and 5 bases from J; junction bases left unmatched: 9. CDR3: CASGEQGAQTEAFF. The CDR3 region has the DNA TGTGCCAGCGGAGAACAGGGGGCGCAGACTGAAGCTTTCTTT. The full variable domain, with the rest looked up from reference TRBV7-2 and TRBJ1-1, is GAGVSQSPSNKVTEKGKDVELRCDPISGHTALYWYRQSLGQGLEFLIYFQGNSAPDKSGLPSDRFSAERTGGSVSTLTIQRTQQEDSAVYLCASGEQGAQTEAFFGQGTRLTVV.

Concerning this clonotype: One junction end disagrees with the germline gene, perhaps due to a read error. The gene calls are TRBV20-1 and TRBJ1-1, with D hard to call. Germline V CDR1 and CDR2: DFQATT, SNEGSKA (reference sequence). This CDR3 region has 12 residues. The CDR3 nucleotides are TGCAGTGCGAGAGATGGACCCACTGAAGCTTTCTTT. This sequence encodes CSARDGPTEAFF.

This chain links TRBV3-1 with TRBJ2-5; 11 bases are a match to TRBD2. The CDR3 totals 17 residues. Germline CDR1 is LGHDT and CDR2 is YNNKEL (reference sequence). V dropped 8 bases and J dropped 5; count of bases not matched to a gene: 16. CDR3: CASFGGTSGLTTETQYF. The CDR3 bases are TGTGCCAGCTTCGGAGGGACTAGCGGCCTCACGACGGAGACCCAGTACTTC.

The rearrangement joins TRBV18 to TRBJ2-2, with D maybe TRBD1 (6 bases). The CDR3 has 24 residues. The germline V gene encodes CDR1 KGHSH and CDR2 LQKENI. Trimming stripped 2 bases from V and 1 base from J, with 35 bases between. The DNA of the CDR3 is TGTGCCAGCTCACCAGAAGGGGGTACCCCTGAAATCCCTGCGAAGATGAAGAACACCGGGGAGCTGTTTTTT. Its translation is CASSPEGGTPEIPAKMKNTGELFF.

This clonotype was counted a few times. The chain has TRBV2 and TRBJ1-2; D remains unclear. This CDR3 is 13 amino acids long. The germline V and J ends were trimmed by 6 bases and 2 bases, with 10 bases remaining between them. Germline CDR1 is SNHLY and CDR2 is FYNNEI. The chain's CDR3 is CASRETRNYGYTF. The CDR3 nucleotides are TGTGCCAGCAGGGAAACACGGAACTATGGCTACACCTTC.

The CDR3 coding sequence is TGCATCCCTGGGGACGGCCGACTCCTTAACTATGGCTACACCTTC. As protein: CIPGDGRLLNYGYTF. V is TRBV29-1 and J is TRBJ1-2; a possible D gene is TRBD1 (5 bases). The CDR3 loop spans 15 amino acids. Germline lookup yields CDR1 SQVTM and CDR2 ANQGSEA.

This clonotype was observed a handful of times. This chain links TRBV4-2 with TRBJ2-5; 8 positions match TRBD1. This CDR3 region has 20 residues. V lost 0 bases and J lost 2; bases outside the gene matches: 17. Germline loops: CDR1 LGHNA, CDR2 YNFKEQ. CDR3 amino acids: CASSQEQDRGSVSSQETQYF. The CDR3 coding sequence is TGTGCCAGCAGCCAAGAGCAAGACAGGGGCTCTGTCTCAAGTCAAGAGACCCAGTACTTC.

The chain uses TRBV30 and TRBJ1-2; D gene uncertain. V was pared by 7 bases and J by 0 bases, with 15 bases between. Germline V lookup: CDR1 GTSNPN, CDR2 SVGIG (reference sequence). This CDR3 region has 14 residues. CDR3 amino acids: CASPRRDTNYGYTF. In DNA form, the CDR3 reads TGTGCCTCCCCGCGTCGGGATACTAACTATGGCTACACCTTC.